These 26 T cell receptor beta chains share one sample of origin, sequenced in a study of blood T cell repertoires in COVID-19. Produced via immunoSEQ multiplex PCR; TCRdb's table is partial and in-frame only. The sample lists some 180,000 clones; more than 80% were seen once. The sample was peripheral blood. The source is a woman aged 55-70 years with acute or convalescent COVID-19.

This sequence joins TRBV27 and TRBJ1-2; 8 nucleotides agree with TRBD1. CDR3 size: 17 residues. V gave up 0 bases and J gave up 4 bases; unmatched junction bases: 10. Germline assignment: CDR1 MNHEY and CDR2 SMNVEV (reference sequence). CDR3 in DNA: TGTGCCAGCAGTTTATCGGGACAGGATGGGGGCCGCTATGGCTACACCTTC. Amino acid sequence: CASSLSGQDGGRYGYTF.

DNA for the CDR3: TGCGCCAGCAGCTTCTCCAGGGCAACTAATGAAAAACTGTTTTTT. Protein product: CASSFSRATNEKLFF. The rearrangement uses TRBV5-1 and TRBJ1-4; D may be TRBD1 (5 bases). V gave up 2 bases and J gave up 0 bases, with 8 bases separating them. CDR3 size: 15 residues. Germline V lookup: CDR1 SGHRS, CDR2 YFSETQ. Based on the CDR3 plus reference TRBV5-1 and TRBJ1-4, the full variable domain is KAGVTQTPRYLIKTRGQQVTLSCSPISGHRSVSWYQQTPGQGLQFLFEYFSETQRNKGNFPGRFSGRQFSNSRSEMNVSTLELGDSALYLCASSFSRATNEKLFFGSGTQLSVL.

This chain uses TRBV30 with TRBJ1-2, with D possibly TRBD1 on 5 matching bases. With 7 bases removed from V and 1 base from J, the gap between germline ends came to 16 bases. The germline V gene has CDR1 GTSNPN and CDR2 SVGIG (reference sequence). This CDR3 comprises 14 residues. CDR3 nucleotide sequence: TGTGCCTTCTACCGGGACTTCATTAACTATGGCTACACCTTC. It translates to CAFYRDFINYGYTF.

This sequence joins TRBV4-1 and TRBJ1-2, with D hard to call. The CDR3 is 13 residues long. Germline CDR1 reads MGHRA; CDR2 reads YSYEKL. V was clipped by 1 base and J by 3 bases, with 6 bases between them. For the CDR3, the DNA is TGCGCCAGCAGCCAAGCAAACTACTATGGCTACACCTTC. Its protein product is CASSQANYYGYTF.

The rearrangement links TRBV19 to TRBJ2-1; 8 bases agree with TRBD1. Germline assignment: CDR1 LNHDA and CDR2 SQIVND (reference sequence). The CDR3 is 15 amino acids. V was pared by 6 bases and J by 5 bases, with 9 bases of the junction left unmatched. CDR3 residues: CASRIRLGQDNEQFF. DNA of the CDR3: TGTGCCAGTAGGATCCGGTTGGGACAGGACAATGAGCAGTTCTTC.

V is TRBV28 and J is TRBJ1-6; maybe TRBD1 (6 bases). The germline V and J ends were trimmed by 5 bases and 10 bases, with 9 bases remaining between them. The CDR3 is made up of 12 amino acids. CDR1 is MDHEN and CDR2 is SYDVKM in the germline V gene. CDR3 residues: CASSQGQSPLHF. CDR3 DNA sequence: TGTGCCAGCAGTCAGGGGCAATCACCCCTCCACTTT. Using reference TRBV28 and TRBJ1-6 for the parts outside the CDR3, the full variable domain is DVKVTQSSRYLVKRTGEKVFLECVQDMDHENMFWYRQDPGLGLRLIYFSYDVKMKEKGDIPEGYSVSREKKERFSLILESASTNQTSMYLCASSQGQSPLHFGNGTRLTVT.

The chain recombines TRBV7-2 with TRBJ2-3, with D maybe TRBD1 (5 bases). CDR3 length: 15 amino acids. CDR1 and CDR2 (germline): SGHTA, FQGNSA. Trimming cost V 1 base and J 1 base, with 9 bases left between them. The CDR3 sequence is CASSLEGARTDTQYF. The CDR3 region has the DNA TGTGCCAGCAGCTTAGAAGGGGCTCGCACAGATACGCAGTATTTT.

V usage is TRBV5-6 and J usage is TRBJ1-4, with D unclear. V was pared by 2 bases and J by 3 bases, with 5 bases between. Per germline, CDR1 SGHDT and CDR2 YYEEEE. The CDR3 loop spans 13 amino acids. CDR3 loop: CASSFGANEKLFF. The CDR3 nucleotides are TGTGCCAGCAGCTTTGGAGCTAATGAAAAACTGTTTTTT.

This clone was counted many times. The rearrangement uses TRBV5-1 and TRBJ2-7; the match to TRBD1 covers 9 bases. V gave up 2 bases and J gave up 1 base; unmatched junction bases: 7. Germline V gene data show CDR1 as SGHRS and CDR2 as YFSETQ. The CDR3 contains 16 residues. CDR3 DNA sequence: TGCGCCAGCAGCTTTTCTGCCGGACAGGGGTCCTACGAGCAGTACTTC. Its protein is CASSFSAGQGSYEQYF.

V usage is TRBV19 and J usage is TRBJ1-5, with D possibly TRBD1 on 5 matching bases. Germline CDR1 LNHDA, CDR2 SQIVND (reference sequence). V was cut by 5 bases and J by 8 bases, with 19 bases left in between. This CDR3 is built from 15 residues. CDR3: CASSPVSGGKKPQHF. As DNA, the CDR3 is TGTGCCAGTAGTCCCGTAAGCGGGGGTAAGAAGCCCCAGCATTTT.

The chain employs TRBV4-1 and TRBJ2-7; the match to TRBD2 covers 7 bases. Germline trimming cut 5 bases from V and 7 bases from J; bases unmatched to any gene: 11. Germline V gives CDR1 MGHRA, CDR2 YSYEKL. The CDR3 sequence is 14 residues long. The CDR3 here is CASSFRPAAGEQYV. CDR3 DNA: TGCGCCAGCAGCTTTCGGCCCGCAGCGGGGGAGCAGTACGTC.

The J gene is TRBJ1-2, the V gene TRBV6-2 or TRBV6-3, with a weak D call TRBD1 (6 bases). The germline V gene has CDR1 MNHEY and CDR2 SVGEGT. Trimming pared 4 bases from V and 4 bases from J, leaving 10 bases between. CDR3 size: 13 residues. In nucleotides, the CDR3 is TGTGCCAGCAGTTCAACAGGGAGCTATGGCTACACCTTC. This translates into CASSSTGSYGYTF.

V and J are TRBV6-5 and TRBJ2-7; TRBD1 matches at 9 bases. Germline CDR1 and CDR2: MNHEY and SVGAGI. The V and J ends lost 7 bases and 12 bases, in that order; junction bases with no gene match: 7. This CDR3 has 11 residues. This chain's CDR3 is CASIRDRVWYV. Written as DNA, the CDR3 is TGTGCCAGCATAAGGGACAGGGTTTGGTACGTC.

The rearrangement links TRBV19 to TRBJ1-1; D gene unclear. The length of the CDR3 is 14 residues. The germline CDR1 and CDR2 sequences are LNHDA and SQIVND (reference sequence). The V gene lost 9 bases and the J gene lost 11 bases, with 25 bases spanning the gap. The CDR3 loop reads CASFGSTIHLGAFF. In DNA, the CDR3 is TGTGCCAGCTTCGGATCGACTATTCACCTTGGGGCTTTCTTT. The full variable domain, in which reference TRBV19 and TRBJ1-1 provide the parts outside the CDR3, is DGGITQSPKYLFRKEGQNVTLSCEQNLNHDAMYWYRQDPGQGLRLIYYSQIVNDFQKGDIAEGYSVSREKKESFPLTVTSAQKNPTAFYLCASFGSTIHLGAFFGQGTRLTVV.

Turning to this clone: The junction differs from germline at one of its ends, possibly a read error. Written as DNA, the CDR3 is TGTGCCAGCACCCTCGGGTCTTGGAACGCTGAAGCTTTCTTT. It codes for CASTLGSWNAEAFF. The chain couples TRBV6-5 to TRBJ1-1; D is uncertain. The CDR3 is 14 residues long. CDR1 is MNHEY, CDR2 SVGAGI, per germline.

The CDR3 protein is CASSDLRGTEAFF. In DNA, the CDR3 is TGTGCCAGCAGTGACCTAAGGGGCACTGAAGCTTTCTTT. The rearrangement links TRBV28 to TRBJ1-1, with a tentative D call TRBD1 (5 bases). This CDR3 region has 13 residues. The V and J ends lost 5 bases and 4 bases respectively, with 11 bases between them. The germline V gene encodes CDR1 MDHEN and CDR2 SYDVKM.

This chain joins TRBV2 and TRBJ1-2, with D possibly matching TRBD1 (6 bases). The germline CDR1 and CDR2 sequences are SNHLY and FYNNEI. V dropped 4 bases and J dropped 4 bases, with 16 bases sitting between them. There are 15 residues in the CDR3. CDR3 coding DNA: TGTGCCAGCAGTGGACAGGTTAGCATCATCTATGGCTACACCTTC. Amino acids: CASSGQVSIIYGYTF.

The chain is built from TRBV28 and TRBJ1-4, with D tentatively TRBD1 (5 bases). Between the trimmed V and J ends, which lost 6 bases and 3 bases, there was a span of 11 bases. This CDR3 is 14 amino acids long. Germline V lookup: CDR1 MDHEN, CDR2 SYDVKM. CDR3 DNA sequence: TGTGCCAGCAGCGCGGGAGGGGCTAATGAAAAACTGTTTTTT. Protein product: CASSAGGANEKLFF.

This sequence joins TRBV19 and TRBJ2-5; the D gene is possibly TRBD1 (6 bases). In germline, CDR1 is LNHDA, CDR2 SQIVND (reference sequence). The germline V and J ends were trimmed by 1 base and 6 bases, with 12 bases remaining between them. There are 14 residues in the CDR3. CDR3 coding DNA: TGTGCCAGTAGTATAGCGGGGACATCTAAGACCCAGTACTTC. This encodes CASSIAGTSKTQYF.

The chain employs TRBV5-1 and TRBJ2-5, with TRBD2 as a possible D gene (5 bases). The length of the CDR3 is 15 residues. The germline CDR1 and CDR2 sequences are SGHRS and YFSETQ. Trimming took 5 bases from V and 1 from J, leaving 15 bases between them. The CDR3: CASRLTGISQETQYF. DNA for the CDR3: TGCGCCAGCAGGCTCACCGGGATCTCCCAAGAGACCCAGTACTTC.

Of note for this clone: The junction does not match germline at one end; this may be a read error. The same CDR3 is also encoded by other DNA sequences in this sample. This chain connects TRBV20-1 to TRBJ2-5; D might be TRBD2 (5 bases). The CDR3 extends over 11 amino acids. The V gene's germline CDR1 is DFQATT and CDR2 SNEGSKA (reference sequence). The CDR3 region has the DNA TGTAGTGCCGGGGAGCGGGAGACCCAGTACTTC. It translates to CSAGERETQYF.

This clone was seen once. The chain joins TRBV7-9 to TRBJ1-6, with 8 bases identical to TRBD1. Per germline, CDR1 SEHNR and CDR2 FQNEAQ (reference sequence). The CDR3 has 15 amino acids. V lost 2 bases and J lost 7; bases outside the gene matches: 4. The chain's CDR3 is CASSLRRDRNSPLHF. For the CDR3, the DNA is TGTGCCAGCAGCTTACGCCGGGACAGGAATTCACCCCTCCACTTT.

This clone was seen a few times. The chain carries TRBV6-1 and TRBJ2-7; TRBD1 aligns across 8 bases. Trimming removed 2 bases from V and 3 bases from J; junction bases left unmatched: 6. CDR3 length equals 15 residues. The germline V gene encodes CDR1 MNHNS and CDR2 SASEGT. The CDR3 nucleotides are TGTGCCAGCAGTGAACGCATTGGACAGGGCTACGAGCAGTACTTC. Amino acids: CASSERIGQGYEQYF.

The gene calls are TRBV7-3 and TRBJ2-2, with 7 bases aligning to TRBD1. This CDR3 region has 15 residues. Germline CDR1 is SGHTA and CDR2 is FQGTGA. After removal of 1 base from V and 4 bases from J, the junction contained 3 bases not matched to a gene. This chain's CDR3 is CASSLSRGSTGELFF. CDR3 DNA sequence: TGTGCCAGCAGCTTAAGCAGGGGGAGCACCGGGGAGCTGTTTTTT.

The table lists this clone with a few counts. The genes are TRBV28 and TRBJ1-5; possibly TRBD1 for D (5 bases). V lost 5 bases, J lost 7 bases, and 15 bases lay in between. The germline gives CDR1 MDHEN, CDR2 SYDVKM. The CDR3 has 14 amino acids. The CDR3 sequence is CASSLRGGGQPQHF. The CDR3 DNA reads as TGTGCCAGCAGTCTCCGGGGGGGAGGACAGCCCCAGCATTTT.

V gene TRBV6-2 or TRBV6-3 combines with J gene TRBJ2-7; weak D call: TRBD1 (5 bases). CDR1 MNHEY and CDR2 SVGEGT come from the germline V gene. Trimming removed 2 bases at V and 7 bases at J, with 12 bases between. The CDR3 consists of 13 residues. The CDR3 reads CASSYRADTEQYV. The DNA of the CDR3 is TGTGCCAGCAGTTACAGGGCGGACACAGAGCAGTACGTC.